Below are 10 T cell receptor beta chains sequenced from a single sample in a study of early T cells in non-severe SARS-CoV-2 infection. One entry per CDR3 protein, called by TCRdb with MiXCR from the 5' RACE reads. Of about 76,000 distinct CDR3 sequences listed, about 10% are singletons. Sequences were obtained from whole blood. These receptors all come from an adult who was a healthcare worker with PCR-confirmed SARS-CoV-2 infection or an uninfected control (not recorded which).

This clonotype was seen only a few times. The rearrangement joins TRBV7-8 to TRBJ2-7; the D is unclear. Germline V gene data show CDR1 as SGHVS and CDR2 as FQNEAQ. This CDR3 region has 14 residues. V lost 0 bases and J lost 6, with 12 bases in between. For the CDR3, the DNA is TGTGCCAGCAGCTTAGCGGCGGATTTCGGCGAGCAGTACTTC. Its translation: CASSLAADFGEQYF.

This clonotype was found a few times. The J gene is TRBJ1-2, the V gene TRBV7-2; D is uncertain. Trimming removed 1 base at V and 2 bases at J, with 14 bases between. Germline assignment: CDR1 SGHTA and CDR2 FQGNSA. The CDR3 sequence is 16 residues long. CDR3 loop: CASSLDQDLWNYGYTF. The CDR3 region has the DNA TGTGCCAGCAGCTTAGACCAGGATTTGTGGAACTATGGCTACACCTTC.

The chain has TRBV29-1 and TRBJ2-3; TRBD2 aligns across 8 bases. The trim removed 2 bases at V and 1 base at J, leaving 2 bases unmatched. The length of the CDR3 is 14 residues. Looked up from germline, CDR1 is SQVTM and CDR2 is ANQGSEA. This chain's CDR3 is CSVETGGRTDTQYF. In nucleotides, the CDR3 is TGCAGCGTTGAAACGGGGGGGCGCACAGATACGCAGTATTTT.

The chain joins TRBV29-1 to TRBJ1-1; 7 nucleotides line up with TRBD1. Looked up from germline, CDR1 is SQVTM and CDR2 is ANQGSEA. The J segment lost 2 bases and the V segment lost 7 bases, leaving 7 bases of the junction unmatched. The CDR3 is 13 residues long. This chain's CDR3 is CSATDRRNTEAFF. The CDR3 DNA is TGCAGCGCTACGGACAGGAGAAACACTGAAGCTTTCTTT.

This clonotype has a handful of counts. The rearrangement joins TRBV19 to TRBJ1-5, with 7 positions matching TRBD1. Trimming removed 5 bases from V and 7 bases from J; junction bases left unmatched: 5. Germline V gene sequence: CDR1 LNHDA, CDR2 SQIVND (reference sequence). The CDR3 is 13 residues long. The CDR3 bases are TGTGCCAGTAGTGATCAACAGGGGCAGCCCCAGCATTTT. Translation gives CASSDQQGQPQHF.

In regard to this clonotype: A much more abundant neighbour one base away suggests this may be a read error. The V and J genes are TRBV4-3 and TRBJ2-1, with a tentative D call TRBD2 (7 bases). The germline gives CDR1 LGHNA, CDR2 YSLEER. This CDR3 is built from 16 residues. The CDR3 here is CACSQVEGGPVSEQFF. The CDR3, as DNA: TGCGCCTGCAGCCAAGTTGAGGGGGGGCCTGTTAGTGAGCAGTTCTTC.

The chain couples TRBV6-2 or TRBV6-3 to TRBJ2-1; 9 bases align to TRBD2. The CDR3 consists of 16 residues. The V and J ends lost 7 bases and 8 bases, in that order; junction bases with no gene match: 15. Germline CDR1 MNHEY, CDR2 SVGEGT. The CDR3 loop is CASTQPGLARFDEQFF. In nucleotides, the CDR3 is TGTGCCAGCACCCAACCGGGACTAGCTCGTTTCGATGAGCAGTTCTTC.

The chain joins TRBV18 to TRBJ2-6; tentative D call: TRBD2 (6 bases). V was cut by 6 bases and J by 0 bases, with 6 bases left in between. The germline gives CDR1 KGHSH, CDR2 LQKENI. This CDR3 has 14 residues. The CDR3 region has the DNA TGTGCCAGCTCGCGGGACTCTGGGGCCAACGTCCTGACTTTC. It encodes CASSRDSGANVLTF.

This clonotype has at least ten counts. The gene calls are TRBV19 and TRBJ2-1, with 8 bases lining up with TRBD1. With 8 bases clipped from V and 0 bases from J, the junction kept 9 bases outside the gene matches. Looked up from germline, CDR1 is LNHDA and CDR2 is SQIVND (reference sequence). The CDR3 contains 16 residues. This chain's CDR3 is CASLGGQASSYNEQFF. CDR3 bases: TGTGCCAGTCTAGGGGGACAGGCCAGCTCCTACAATGAGCAGTTCTTC.

This clonotype was seen repeatedly, ten times or more. The gene calls are TRBV12-3 or TRBV12-4 and TRBJ1-5; 9 positions match TRBD1. The CDR3 has 17 amino acids. V shed 2 bases, J shed 4 bases, and the junction held 9 bases outside the gene matches. The CDR3 DNA reads as TGTGCCAGCAGTTTAAAAATTTTGGGACAGGGAAATCAGCCCCAGCATTTT. It codes for CASSLKILGQGNQPQHF.